This note documents a single T cell receptor beta chain sequence. Its antigen is not yet known. Within one base of it there is no much larger clone, and no base qualities were kept. The CDR3 holds 14 amino acids from the cysteine to the phenylalanine. Left in the record is the CDR3 DNA by itself, 42 bases read in frame from the first base. V is cut by 6 bases and J by 5 bases, and the space between the germline ends is 11 bases. As encoded in the germline V gene, CDR1 is MNHNS while CDR2 is SASEGT. Genomic DNA was isolated from the sorted cells so that the TCRbeta CDR3 region could be sequenced. The immunoSEQ Assay was used to sequence the TCRbeta CDR3 regions. The source is immuneACCESS, and TCRdb retained only in-frame sequences with V and J called. Part of the clones is not carried over; for the studies checked, unresolved V genes explain less than half of this, and the remainder is unexplained. The sample has approximately 22,000 clones on record, approximately 80% of them singletons. The top ten hold about 32% of the sample.

The record originates from a study of OX40 agonist ivuxolimab in advanced cancers. Background on the whole study: The costimulatory receptor OX40 (CD134) was targeted by ivuxolimab, a fully human IgG2 agonistic monoclonal antibody. Intravenous ivuxolimab was administered to patients every 2 weeks at six dose levels: 0.01, 0.1, 0.3, 1.5, 3 and 10 mg/kg. Of the roughly 51 patients in dose escalation, some 20 had hepatocellular carcinoma, roughly 15 had melanoma, 9 had renal cell carcinoma and 9 had head and neck cancer. In the dose-escalation cohort, 82.7% of patients were male, and the mean age was roughly 60 years with a range of roughly 20 to 79. Patients were allowed to have had prior anti-PD-1, anti-PD-L1 or anti-CTLA-4 therapy, and approximately 41% of the dose-escalation patients had previously received checkpoint inhibitors. Three dose-escalation patients achieved partial responses, one with hepatocellular carcinoma and two with cutaneous melanoma. The point of sequencing TCRbeta in the periphery was to test whether ivuxolimab changed TCR sequence diversity and drove clonal T-cell expansion. The paper describes the monotherapy dose-escalation part (N ≈ 52 patients) of the phase I trial of ivuxolimab. The paper as a whole reports these results and caveats: Low levels of normalized T-cell clonal expansion were also seen in some nonresponding patients. After ivuxolimab, expanded clones were on average more numerous among CD8+ T cells than among CD4+ T cells. Antigen specificity was not determined for the clonally expanded peripheral T cells. At doses of 0.1 to 3.0 mg/kg, clonal expansion of both CD4+ and CD8+ blood T cells was observed from baseline to week 6. Partial responders in the 0.1-3.0 mg/kg groups had among the lowest normalized peripheral clonal expansion, especially among CD8+ T cells.

The trial excluded patients who had a history of autoimmune disease or who were on systemic immunosuppression. Peripheral blood for TCR sequencing was collected from all dose cohorts at baseline, on cycle 4 day 1, and on cycle 7 day 1. The samples were drawn from a first-in-human, open-label, multicenter phase I dose-escalation trial of ivuxolimab. Adults with locally advanced or metastatic head and neck squamous cell, hepatocellular, melanoma or renal cell carcinoma were enrolled in the trial. Before TCR sequencing, CD4+ T cells and CD8+ T cells from peripheral blood were sorted into separate populations.

The sequence links TRBV6-1 to TRBJ1-6, with the D gene call left open. The sequence came from an adult with an advanced solid tumor such as melanoma, head and neck, liver or kidney cancer. The sample was CD4+ or CD8+ T cells sorted from blood, taken in a trial of the OX40 agonist ivuxolimab. The bases are TGTGCCAGCAGCTGGGGAGCAGATAATTCACCCCTCCACTTT. Its coded protein is CASSWGADNSPLHF.